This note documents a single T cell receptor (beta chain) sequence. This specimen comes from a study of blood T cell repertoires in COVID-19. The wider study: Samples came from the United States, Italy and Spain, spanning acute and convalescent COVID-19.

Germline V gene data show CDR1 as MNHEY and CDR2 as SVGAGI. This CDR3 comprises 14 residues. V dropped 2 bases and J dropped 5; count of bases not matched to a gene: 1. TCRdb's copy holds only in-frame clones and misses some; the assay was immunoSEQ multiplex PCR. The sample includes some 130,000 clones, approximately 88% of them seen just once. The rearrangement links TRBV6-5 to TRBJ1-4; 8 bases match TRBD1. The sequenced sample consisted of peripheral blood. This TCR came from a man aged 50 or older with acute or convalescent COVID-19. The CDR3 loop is CASSYGTGNEKLFF. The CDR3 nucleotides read TGTGCCAGCAGTTACGGGACAGGAAATGAAAAACTGTTTTTT.